The present T cell receptor (beta chain) was sequenced within a study of cytomegalovirus exposure and HLA in healthy donors. Whole-study findings and limits: In vitro testing confirmed a few CMV-associated chains as specific for CMV antigens. The Asian-associated ancestry cluster reportedly had fewer N-insertions than the 666-donor mean in a later analysis. Association of 15,000 to 20,000 TCR beta sequences with HLA alleles was found at 0.05 false discovery rate in a later analysis.

This CDR3 has 15 residues. J was trimmed by 4 bases and V by 4 bases; bases with no gene match: 6. Germline-derived CDR1 and CDR2 are SGHTA and FQGNSA. PCR was performed using 60 Vbeta and 13 Jbeta primers. TCRdb's table, derived via immunoSEQ multiplex PCR, lists solely in-frame clones and lacks some. Counted here are 150,000 to 200,000 clones, about 79% occurring once; the ten biggest clones make up around 0.71%. Details on this clone: The antigen remains undetermined.

The rearrangement joins TRBV7-2 to TRBJ2-5; TRBD1 agrees at 10 bases. Sequenced sample: PBMCs. This clonotype originated in a female donor in good health and CMV-seronegative. The CDR3 sequence is CASSYDRGRSETQYF. The CDR3 bases are TGTGCCAGCAGCTATGACAGGGGGCGGTCAGAGACCCAGTACTTC.